Here is one T cell receptor beta chain with its context. Its matching antigen is unknown. The sample belongs to a study of T cells in tuberculosis. Study overall: In South Africa, adults with active tuberculosis were compared with IGRA-negative and latently infected IGRA-positive adolescents. Study-level points and caveats: Shorter CDR3-alpha in active tuberculosis partly drove smaller distances. Active tuberculosis cases were adults; controls were adolescents.

Clones were sequenced by immunoSEQ multiplex PCR, and TCRdb holds only the in-frame ones, with some missing. The sample records some 31,000 clones, 80% to 95% being singletons. The CDR3 is 15 residues long. V trimming: 0 bases; J trimming: 7 bases; junction bases outside the gene matches: 5. The V gene's germline CDR1 is GTSNPN and CDR2 SVGIG (reference sequence). Adolescents were screened for latent TB by skin test and IGRA. What was sequenced was PBMCs. The receptor was isolated from a donor aged 5 to 30 with latent tuberculosis or without tuberculosis infection. The chain employs TRBV30 and TRBJ2-2; 10 nucleotides line up with TRBD2. The CDR3 is CAWSVRAGGGGELFF. The CDR3 coding sequence is TGTGCCTGGAGTGTACGAGCGGGAGGGGGCGGGGAGCTGTTTTTT.